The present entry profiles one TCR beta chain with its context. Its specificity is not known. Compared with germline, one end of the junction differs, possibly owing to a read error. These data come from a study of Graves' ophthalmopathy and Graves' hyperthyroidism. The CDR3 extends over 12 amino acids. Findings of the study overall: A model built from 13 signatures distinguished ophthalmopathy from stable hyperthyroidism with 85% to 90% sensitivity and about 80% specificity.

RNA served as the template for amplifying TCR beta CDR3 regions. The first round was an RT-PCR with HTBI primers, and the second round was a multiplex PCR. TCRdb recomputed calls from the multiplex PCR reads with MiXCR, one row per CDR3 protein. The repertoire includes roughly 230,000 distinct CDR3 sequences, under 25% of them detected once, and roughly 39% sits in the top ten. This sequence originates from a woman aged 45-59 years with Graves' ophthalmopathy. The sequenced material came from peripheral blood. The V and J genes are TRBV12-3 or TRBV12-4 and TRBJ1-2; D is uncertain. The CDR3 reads CASSLQSYDYTF. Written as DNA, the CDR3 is TGTGCCAGCAGTTTACAGTCCTATGACTACACCTTC.